The next 20 T cell receptor beta chains were all read from a single sample in a study of cytomegalovirus exposure and HLA in healthy donors. Use of 60 Vbeta and 13 Jbeta primers characterized the PCR. The data were produced by immunoSEQ multiplex PCR, yet TCRdb's version contains in-frame clones alone and is incomplete. Of some 120,000 clones listed, roughly 80% were seen once; the top ten hold roughly 3%. The sample consisted of PBMCs. Receptors were obtained from a male donor in good health and CMV-seronegative.

This chain links TRBV27 with TRBJ1-1; D might be TRBD1 (6 bases). The CDR3 totals 16 residues. The V gene's germline CDR1 is MNHEY and CDR2 SMNVEV (reference sequence). V lost 1 base to trimming and J lost 1 base, with 13 bases between them. CDR3 region: CASSLFGRGENTEAFF. The CDR3, as DNA: TGTGCCAGCAGTTTATTCGGCAGGGGAGAGAACACTGAAGCTTTCTTT.

In DNA, the CDR3 is TGTGCCAGCAGGGCCCGGACAGGGTCTAACTATGGCTACACCTTC. This encodes CASRARTGSNYGYTF. The chain carries TRBV7-2 and TRBJ1-2; 8 bases are shared with TRBD1. The J segment lost 0 bases and the V segment lost 6 bases, leaving 6 bases of the junction unmatched. Germline CDR1 reads SGHTA; CDR2 reads FQGNSA. The CDR3 totals 15 residues.

This clone was observed a few times. This chain connects TRBV10-3 to TRBJ1-2; a possible D gene is TRBD1 (5 bases). This CDR3 comprises 13 residues. The V end was cut by 4 bases, the J end by 6 bases, with 12 bases between. In germline, CDR1 is ENHRY, CDR2 SYGVKD. CDR3 bases: TGTGCCATCAGTGCAGGCAGGGAGGATGGCTACACCTTC. Protein product: CAISAGREDGYTF.

The chain recombines TRBV5-1 with TRBJ2-7, with D perhaps matching TRBD1 (6 bases). The CDR3 has 15 amino acids. The germline CDR1 and CDR2 sequences are SGHRS and YFSETQ. Trimming removed 0 bases from V and 4 bases from J, with 14 bases in between. CDR3 coding DNA: TGCGCCAGCAGCTTGGTGACAGGCTCTATTTACGAGCAGTACTTC. Translated: CASSLVTGSIYEQYF.

J is TRBJ1-1 and V is TRBV9; the D gene is possibly TRBD1 (5 bases). In germline, CDR1 is SGDLS, CDR2 YYNGEE. The CDR3 totals 15 residues. Trimming removed 6 bases from V and 3 bases from J, with 18 bases in between. The CDR3 sequence: CASTPLGAVDTEAFF. DNA of the CDR3: TGTGCCAGCACCCCCTTAGGGGCGGTAGACACTGAAGCTTTCTTT.

Only one count was recorded for this clone. The V call is TRBV5-1, the J call TRBJ1-2, with a weak D call TRBD1 (5 bases). CDR3 length: 15 residues. Trimming pared 4 bases from V and 4 bases from J, leaving 17 bases between. Per the germline V gene, CDR1 is SGHRS and CDR2 is YFSETQ. DNA for the CDR3: TGCGCCAGCAGCCCCGGAGGGGTGAGGGTCTATGGCTACACCTTC. Its translation is CASSPGGVRVYGYTF.

This sequence joins TRBV6-5 and TRBJ1-1; maybe TRBD1 (6 bases). Trimming removed 2 bases from V and 5 bases from J, with 18 bases in between. The CDR3 loop spans 16 amino acids. CDR1 MNHEY and CDR2 SVGAGI come from the germline V gene. This CDR3 is CASSYGSGWQGTEAFF. The CDR3 DNA sequence: TGTGCCAGCAGTTACGGATCTGGATGGCAGGGGACTGAAGCTTTCTTT.

This clone was detected only a few times. This chain uses TRBV25-1 with TRBJ2-3; D possibly corresponds to TRBD2 (5 bases). The germline V gene has CDR1 MGHDK and CDR2 SYGVNS. The CDR3 consists of 16 residues. The V end lost 2 bases, the J end lost 6 bases, and 18 bases lay between the germline ends. CDR3: CASSEARPSGGDTQYF. The CDR3 coding sequence is TGTGCCAGCAGTGAAGCCCGACCCTCCGGCGGGGATACGCAGTATTTT.

The chain carries TRBV27 and TRBJ2-5; no definite D call. This CDR3 spans 13 amino acids. Trimming removed 5 bases at V and 5 bases at J, with 12 bases between. Looked up from germline, CDR1 is MNHEY and CDR2 is SMNVEV (reference sequence). CDR3 coding DNA: TGTGCCAGCAGTACAGACATGTCCGAGACCCAGTACTTC. This encodes CASSTDMSETQYF.

V and J are TRBV19 and TRBJ1-5; D is perhaps TRBD1 (6 bases). This CDR3 is 15 amino acids long. V gave up 1 base and J gave up 7 bases, with 14 bases separating them. CDR1 and CDR2 from the germline V gene are LNHDA and SQIVND (reference sequence). The CDR3 DNA reads TGTGCCAGTAGTATAGCGGGGACAAGGGACCAGCCCCAGCATTTT. This codes for CASSIAGTRDQPQHF.

The chain uses TRBV2 and TRBJ1-1; D is possibly TRBD1 (5 bases). This CDR3 spans 15 amino acids. Germline CDR1 is SNHLY and CDR2 is FYNNEI. The V end was cut by 8 bases, the J end by 4 bases, with 20 bases between. Here the CDR3 reads CASHGPGRAGTEAFF. The CDR3 DNA is TGTGCCAGCCACGGCCCGGGGCGAGCGGGCACTGAAGCTTTCTTT.

The chain recombines TRBV6-5 with TRBJ2-4, with D unclear. Germline V gene sequence: CDR1 MNHEY, CDR2 SVGAGI. CDR3 length equals 15 residues. The V end lost 6 bases, the J end lost 1 base, and 13 bases lay between the germline ends. CDR3 residues: CASSPLPQAKNIQYF. The CDR3 DNA is TGTGCCAGCAGCCCGCTTCCTCAGGCCAAAAACATTCAGTACTTC.

The chain couples TRBV5-1 to TRBJ1-2; TRBD1 aligns across 9 bases. Germline V CDR1 and CDR2: SGHRS, YFSETQ. V was clipped by 4 bases and J by 7 bases; unmatched bases: 5. This CDR3 comprises 13 residues. CDR3 region: CASSEGQGFGYTF. The CDR3 bases are TGCGCCAGCAGCGAAGGACAGGGGTTTGGCTACACCTTC.

V is TRBV9 and J is TRBJ1-2; the D is unclear. The CDR3 sequence is 15 residues long. V shed 3 bases and J shed 0 bases, with 12 bases lying between them. In germline, CDR1 is SGDLS, CDR2 YYNGEE. CDR3 loop: CASSGLLQTNYGYTF. In DNA, the CDR3 is TGTGCCAGCAGCGGCCTTTTACAGACTAACTATGGCTACACCTTC.

V usage is TRBV2 and J usage is TRBJ2-1, with 9 positions matching TRBD2. Germline loops: CDR1 SNHLY, CDR2 FYNNEI. The ends lost 3 bases at V and 5 bases at J; junction bases unmatched: 11. This CDR3 region has 17 residues. CDR3 nucleotides: TGTGCCAGCAGTGACCCTTGGCGGGGGGGAACCAACAATGAGCAGTTCTTC. This encodes CASSDPWRGGTNNEQFF.

This chain uses TRBV6-5 with TRBJ1-2; D uncertain. Trimming removed 4 bases from V and 10 bases from J, with 22 bases in between. The CDR3 covers 15 residues. CDR1 is MNHEY, CDR2 SVGAGI, per germline. The CDR3 region is CASSSRWRLQIDYTF. CDR3 in DNA: TGTGCCAGCAGTTCCCGTTGGAGACTCCAAATTGACTACACCTTC.

V gene TRBV30 combines with J gene TRBJ1-5, with D possibly being TRBD1 (6 bases). Looked up from germline, CDR1 is GTSNPN and CDR2 is SVGIG (reference sequence). V was clipped by 2 bases and J by 5 bases, with 13 bases between them. The length of the CDR3 is 14 residues. CDR3 protein: CAWSTGFRDQPQHF. CDR3 sequence (DNA): TGTGCCTGGAGTACAGGGTTTAGGGATCAGCCCCAGCATTTT.

This clone occurred once. The rearrangement joins TRBV10-2 to TRBJ2-7, with unresolved D. Per germline, CDR1 WSHSY and CDR2 SAAADI. Trimming removed 7 bases from V and 2 bases from J, with 33 bases in between. The CDR3 totals 20 residues. For the CDR3, the DNA is TGCGCCAGCACCACCGAGGCCCGAGAGTATAGTCAGCCGGAACCCTACGAGCAGTACTTC. This gives the protein CASTTEAREYSQPEPYEQYF.

CDR3 residues: CASSPDGERRSPLHF. The CDR3 nucleotides are TGTGCCAGCAGCCCTGACGGGGAAAGGAGATCACCCCTCCACTTT. The chain uses TRBV11-2 and TRBJ1-6; D is uncertain. Deletions cut 5 bases from V and 10 bases from J, with 18 bases between. CDR3 length: 15 amino acids. The germline V gene has CDR1 SGHAT and CDR2 FQNNGV.

V gene TRBV5-1 combines with J gene TRBJ2-2; 10 nucleotides match TRBD2. Per germline, CDR1 SGHRS and CDR2 YFSETQ. This CDR3 region has 15 residues. V trimming: 6 bases; J trimming: 7 bases; junction bases outside the gene matches: 9. The CDR3 sequence: CASKSPSGRGGELFF. DNA of the CDR3: TGCGCCAGCAAGAGCCCTAGCGGGAGAGGCGGGGAGCTGTTTTTT.